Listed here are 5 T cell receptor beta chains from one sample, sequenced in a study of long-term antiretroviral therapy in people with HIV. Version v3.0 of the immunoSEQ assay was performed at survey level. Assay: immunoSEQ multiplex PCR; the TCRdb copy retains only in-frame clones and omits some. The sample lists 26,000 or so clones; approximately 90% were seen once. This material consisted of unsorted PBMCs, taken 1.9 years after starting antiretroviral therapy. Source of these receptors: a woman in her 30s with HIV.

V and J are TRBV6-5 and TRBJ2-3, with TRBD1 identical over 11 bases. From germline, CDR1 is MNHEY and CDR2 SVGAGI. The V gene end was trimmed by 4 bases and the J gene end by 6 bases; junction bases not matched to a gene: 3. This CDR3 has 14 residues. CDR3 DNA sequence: TGTGCCAGCAGTTCGGGACAGGGGGGCGATACGCAGTATTTT. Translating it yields CASSSGQGGDTQYF.

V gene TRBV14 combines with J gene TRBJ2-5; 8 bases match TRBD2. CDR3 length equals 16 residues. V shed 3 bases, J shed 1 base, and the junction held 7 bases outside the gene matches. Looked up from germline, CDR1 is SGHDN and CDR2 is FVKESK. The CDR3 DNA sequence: TGTGCCAGCAGCCATGGATCGGGGGGGTTCCAAGAGACCCAGTACTTC. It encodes CASSHGSGGFQETQYF.

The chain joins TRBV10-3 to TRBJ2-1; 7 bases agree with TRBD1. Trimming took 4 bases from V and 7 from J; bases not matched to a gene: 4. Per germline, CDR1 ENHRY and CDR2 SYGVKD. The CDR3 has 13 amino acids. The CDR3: CAISALQGNEQFF. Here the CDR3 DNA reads TGTGCCATCAGTGCGCTACAGGGGAATGAGCAGTTCTTC.

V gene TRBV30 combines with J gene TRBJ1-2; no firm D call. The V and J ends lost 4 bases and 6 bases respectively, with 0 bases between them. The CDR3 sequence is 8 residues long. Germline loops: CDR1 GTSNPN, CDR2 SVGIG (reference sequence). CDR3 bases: TGTGCCTGGAATGGCTACACCTTC. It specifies CAWNGYTF.

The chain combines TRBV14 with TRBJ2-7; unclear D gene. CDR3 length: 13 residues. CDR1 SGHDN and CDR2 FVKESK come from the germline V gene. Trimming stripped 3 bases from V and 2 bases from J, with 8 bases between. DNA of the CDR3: TGTGCCAGCAGCCAGGGTTACCCCTACGAGCAGTACGTC. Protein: CASSQGYPYEQYV.